These T cell receptor beta chains were read from a single sample in a study of immune cell composition in non-small cell lung cancer. Profiled with immunoSEQ multiplex PCR; TCRdb holds only in-frame clones, not every one. The top ten clones hold more than 4% of a sample with some 3,500 clones, about 74% of them seen once. The sample comprised lung tumor tissue. The receptors come from a human donor with non-small cell lung cancer. Each CDR3 is given without its conserved first and last residue. Some rows have no size entry. The others give once, few or many, or a class for an expanded clone.

size,V,J,CDR3
-,TRBV18,TRBJ2-7,ASSPPAGGPYEQY
once,TRBV4-2,TRBJ1-6,ASSQEAGYAGWNSPLH
-,TRBV7-2,TRBJ2-5,ASSRAGGGETQY
-,TRBV29-1,TRBJ2-7,SVEEGGEIYEQY
once,TRBV5-1,TRBJ1-1,ASSLGQTNEAF
few,TRBV6-1,TRBJ1-1,ASRGPGEKGEAF
-,TRBV2,TRBJ1-2,ASSESQGYGYT
-,TRBV9,TRBJ1-5,ASSKDWDRAVPPPPQH
-,TRBV11-2,TRBJ1-4,ASSSPGTGLLF
few,TRBV27,TRBJ1-5,ASSLNPRQGASNQPQH
once,TRBV6-1,TRBJ1-1,ASRQQTGSVEAF
-,TRBV9,TRBJ2-2,ASSKGDSPYTGELF
-,TRBV6-5,TRBJ1-4,ASSYEKAATNEKLF
few,TRBV2,TRBJ1-6,ASSLLGARNGDSPLH
-,TRBV7-2,TRBJ1-2,ASSLEGDYGYT
-,TRBV11-2,TRBJ1-2,ASSSGTGDYGYT
once,TRBV11-1,TRBJ2-7,ASSWTGTYEQY
-,TRBV2,TRBJ2-6,ASAGGSGANVLT
-,TRBV19,TRBJ2-2,ASSRQGYTGELF
-,TRBV19,TRBJ2-5,ASSMSVAGGQETQY
-,TRBV7-9,TRBJ2-7,ASSLGQGVGYEQY
-,TRBV6-1,TRBJ1-5,ASSEMGLQGSDQPQH
-,TRBV5-6,TRBJ2-2,ASSLGPTGLRTGELF
-,TRBV2,TRBJ1-2,ASSEANRVDGYT
-,TRBV20-1,TRBJ1-1,SAQTGSGAF
-,TRBV6-5,TRBJ1-2,ASSRTGVAYGYT
-,TRBV19,TRBJ1-4,ASTLRGLINEKLF
-,TRBV2,TRBJ2-3,ASSNRRGTDTQY
once,TRBV6-5,TRBJ2-1,ASSYVGGQIYNEQF
-,TRBV7-2,TRBJ2-7,ASSSGTGSYEQY
-,TRBV5-1,TRBJ2-5,ASSTQGADSGTQY
few,TRBV14,TRBJ1-6,ASSPGHAAPLH
-,TRBV7-7,TRBJ2-3,ASSLGRGGVTDTQY
-,TRBV6-4,TRBJ2-6,ASSAGSGANVLT
-,TRBV2,TRBJ1-6,ASSTDRGNSPLH
-,TRBV5-1,TRBJ2-7,ASSLSGETYEQY
-,TRBV6-1,TRBJ1-1,ASSPGLEAF
-,TRBV5-1,TRBJ2-1,ASSSQNYNEQF
-,TRBV9,TRBJ2-1,ASSPGTHGWDEQF
-,TRBV7-9,TRBJ2-3,ASSLPPPSTDTQY
-,TRBV5-8,TRBJ2-3,ASSLAQAGSTDTQY
-,TRBV2,TRBJ2-3,ASSASPDTQY
-,TRBV7-3,TRBJ2-5,ASSLMGASSQY
-,TRBV7-2,TRBJ2-1,ASSTPGQPEQF
once,TRBV11-2,TRBJ2-7,ASSWTGSYEQY
-,TRBV2,TRBJ2-1,ASSDGGHSYNEQF
-,TRBV18,TRBJ1-5,ASSREPGQGGNSNQPQH
-,TRBV19,TRBJ1-2,ASSPTVGGYT
-,TRBV6-1,TRBJ1-1,ASRMTGSNTEAF
-,TRBV7-9,TRBJ2-1,ASSPRLAGDNEQF
-,TRBV7-2,TRBJ2-5,ASSSSLLRGETQY
-,TRBV7-9,TRBJ1-3,ASSLEAGGNTIY